Below, 13 T cell receptor beta chains from the same sample are listed, as sequenced in a study of early T cells in non-severe SARS-CoV-2 infection. MiXCR, run by TCRdb on the 5' RACE reads, gives a single entry per CDR3 protein. The sample shows over 20,000 distinct CDR3 sequences, roughly 4.7% of them seen only once. Sequenced: whole blood. All receptors come from an adult who was a healthcare worker with PCR-confirmed SARS-CoV-2 infection or an uninfected control (not recorded which).

In this sample, this clonotype is medium-sized (0.01 to 0.1%). In DNA, the CDR3 is TGTGCCAGCAGCTTAGGGACACATAATGGCTACACCTTC. This codes for CASSLGTHNGYTF. V gene TRBV7-8 combines with J gene TRBJ1-2; the D gene is possibly TRBD1 (5 bases). Deletions cut 1 base from V and 6 bases from J, with 9 bases between. CDR3 length: 13 residues. Per the germline V gene, CDR1 is SGHVS and CDR2 is FQNEAQ.

The V and J genes are TRBV4-3 and TRBJ2-2, with D perhaps TRBD1 (5 bases). Germline V gene sequence: CDR1 LGHNA, CDR2 YSLEER. V was shortened by 0 bases and J by 5 bases, with 10 bases between the two germline ends. The CDR3 extends over 15 amino acids. The CDR3 DNA sequence: TGCGCCAGCAGCCAAGATAGGGGCGTTACCGGGGAGCTGTTTTTT. Translated: CASSQDRGVTGELFF.

This clonotype occurred a few times. The chain carries TRBV28 and TRBJ2-5; D possibly corresponds to TRBD2 (5 bases). Per the germline V gene, CDR1 is MDHEN and CDR2 is SYDVKM. The CDR3 length is 11 residues. V was trimmed by 5 bases and J by 10 bases, leaving 11 bases between them. The CDR3 here is CASSPRLYQYF. In DNA, the CDR3 is TGTGCCAGCAGTCCCCGACTATACCAGTACTTC.

Concerning this clonotype: Since a much larger clone is just one base distant, this may be a read error. The rearrangement joins TRBV6-5 to TRBJ2-4, with 10 bases that match TRBD1. The CDR3 has 16 residues. CDR1 is MNHEY and CDR2 is SVGAGI in the germline V gene. Here the CDR3 reads CVSSYDRGHAKNIQYF. CDR3 sequence (DNA): TGTGTCAGCAGTTACGACAGGGGGCACGCCAAAAACATTCAGTACTTC.

In its sample, this clonotype was seen many times. The chain recombines TRBV19 with TRBJ1-5; D uncertain. The CDR3 is made up of 14 amino acids. Germline CDR1 is LNHDA and CDR2 is SQIVND (reference sequence). V gave up 5 bases and J gave up 5 bases, with 13 bases separating them. CDR3 residues: CASSVRRAHQPQHF. DNA of the CDR3: TGTGCCAGTAGTGTCAGGAGGGCCCATCAGCCCCAGCATTTT.

Only a few counts were recorded for this clonotype. The J gene is TRBJ1-4, the V gene TRBV27; D not certain. Germline lookup yields CDR1 MNHEY and CDR2 SMNVEV (reference sequence). The germline V and J ends were trimmed by 4 bases and 3 bases, with 21 bases remaining between them. The CDR3 is 18 residues long. CDR3 sequence reads: CASSSPGGGSGANEKLFF. In DNA form, the CDR3 reads TGTGCCAGCAGTTCCCCGGGCGGAGGGAGTGGAGCTAATGAAAAACTGTTTTTT.

This clonotype was seen repeatedly, ten times or more. This chain uses TRBV9 with TRBJ1-2; D call uncertain. The CDR3 extends over 14 amino acids. CDR1 and CDR2 (germline): SGDLS, YYNGEE. The V end was cut by 4 bases, the J end by 8 bases, with 18 bases between. This CDR3 reads CASSPGVDGRGYTF. Here the CDR3 DNA reads TGTGCCAGCAGCCCGGGTGTCGACGGTCGGGGCTACACCTTC.

This clonotype was seen repeatedly, ten times or more. The chain carries TRBV30 and TRBJ2-1, with 7 nucleotides matching TRBD2. This CDR3 comprises 15 residues. Per germline, CDR1 GTSNPN and CDR2 SVGIG (reference sequence). After removal of 5 bases from V and 1 base from J, the junction contained 8 bases not matched to a gene. The CDR3 DNA reads TGTGCCTGGGCCGGGGGGTTTGGGTCCTACAATGAGCAGTTCTTC. Translation: CAWAGGFGSYNEQFF.

This clonotype was seen repeatedly, ten times or more. This chain links TRBV20-1 with TRBJ1-5; a weak D match, TRBD1 (6 bases). The CDR3 consists of 13 residues. Per germline, CDR1 DFQATT and CDR2 SNEGSKA (reference sequence). V lost 6 bases and J 0 bases, leaving 9 bases between the germline ends. The CDR3 sequence is CSAEGHSNQPQHF. CDR3 sequence (DNA): TGCAGTGCGGAGGGACATAGCAATCAGCCCCAGCATTTT.

The chain employs TRBV24-1 and TRBJ2-5; D is unclear. The CDR3 consists of 14 residues. V gave up 5 bases and J gave up 2 bases, with 11 bases separating them. Germline CDR1 reads KGHDR; CDR2 reads SFDVKD. The CDR3 DNA reads TGTGCCACCAGTGGATACAGTCCTCAAGAGACCCAGTACTTC. Translated, it gives CATSGYSPQETQYF.

This clonotype was seen ten or more times. The genes are TRBV5-1 and TRBJ2-7; D is perhaps TRBD2 (5 bases). The CDR3 runs 13 residues. Trimming pared 0 bases from V and 5 bases from J, leaving 9 bases between. The germline CDR1 and CDR2 sequences are SGHRS and YFSETQ. The CDR3 DNA sequence: TGCGCCAGCAGCTTGGAGAGGGCCGACGAGCAGTACTTC. Translation: CASSLERADEQYF.

This clonotype has ten or more counts. The chain couples TRBV19 to TRBJ2-7, with 12 nucleotides matching TRBD2. The CDR3 has 15 residues. Per the germline V gene, CDR1 is LNHDA and CDR2 is SQIVND (reference sequence). V lost 7 bases, J lost 2 bases, and 6 bases stayed unmatched. In nucleotides, the CDR3 is TGTGCCAGTACCCAGACTAGCGGGGGAGCCTACGAGCAGTACTTC. It specifies CASTQTSGGAYEQYF.

This clonotype was observed at least ten times. This chain connects TRBV29-1 to TRBJ2-1; the D call may be TRBD1 or TRBD2 (6 bases each). CDR1 and CDR2 (germline): SQVTM, ANQGSEA. The CDR3 has 12 amino acids. The V end lost 7 bases, the J end lost 6 bases, and 13 bases lay between the germline ends. CDR3 in DNA: TGCAGCGCCGAGGAGGGGGGCAATGAGCAGTTCTTC. It yields the protein CSAEEGGNEQFF.